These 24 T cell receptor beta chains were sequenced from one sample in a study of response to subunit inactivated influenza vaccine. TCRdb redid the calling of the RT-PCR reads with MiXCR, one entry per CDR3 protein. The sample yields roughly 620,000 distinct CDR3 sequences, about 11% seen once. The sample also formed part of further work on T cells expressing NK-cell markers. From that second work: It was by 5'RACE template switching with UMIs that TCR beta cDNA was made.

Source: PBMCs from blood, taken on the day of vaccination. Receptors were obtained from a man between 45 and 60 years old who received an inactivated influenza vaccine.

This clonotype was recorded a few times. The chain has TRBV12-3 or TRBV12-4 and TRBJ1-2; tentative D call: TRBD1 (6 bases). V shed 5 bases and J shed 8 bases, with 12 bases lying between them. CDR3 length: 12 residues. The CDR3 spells CASSRDIYGYTF. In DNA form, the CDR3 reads TGTGCCAGCAGTAGGGACATTTACGGCTACACCTTC.

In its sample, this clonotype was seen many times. The CDR3 nucleotides are TGCGCCAGCAGCCAAGTGGGGGACAGGGCACAAGAGACCCAGTACTTC. It encodes CASSQVGDRAQETQYF. The V and J genes are TRBV4-1 and TRBJ2-5; 9 bases match TRBD1. The CDR3 is made up of 16 amino acids. CDR1 and CDR2 (germline): MGHRA, YSYEKL. The V gene end was trimmed by 1 base and the J gene end by 2 bases; junction bases not matched to a gene: 5.

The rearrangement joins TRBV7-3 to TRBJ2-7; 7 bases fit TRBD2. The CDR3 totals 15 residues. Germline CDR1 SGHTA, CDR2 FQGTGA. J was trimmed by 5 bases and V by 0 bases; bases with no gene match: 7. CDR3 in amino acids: CASSLTGGQRDEQYF. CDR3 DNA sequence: TGTGCCAGCAGCTTAACGGGAGGGCAAAGGGACGAGCAGTACTTC.

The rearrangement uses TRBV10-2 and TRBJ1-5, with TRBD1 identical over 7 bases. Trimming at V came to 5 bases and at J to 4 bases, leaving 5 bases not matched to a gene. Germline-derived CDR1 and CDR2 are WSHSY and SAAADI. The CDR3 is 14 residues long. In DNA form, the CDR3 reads TGCGCCAGCAGTAGGACAGGTCCAAATCAGCCCCAGCATTTT. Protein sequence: CASSRTGPNQPQHF.

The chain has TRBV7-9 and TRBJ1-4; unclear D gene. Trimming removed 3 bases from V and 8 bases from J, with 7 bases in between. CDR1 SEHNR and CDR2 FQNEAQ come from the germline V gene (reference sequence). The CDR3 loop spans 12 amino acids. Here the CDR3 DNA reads TGTGCCAGCAGCTTTGCGACCGAAAAACTGTTTTTT. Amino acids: CASSFATEKLFF.

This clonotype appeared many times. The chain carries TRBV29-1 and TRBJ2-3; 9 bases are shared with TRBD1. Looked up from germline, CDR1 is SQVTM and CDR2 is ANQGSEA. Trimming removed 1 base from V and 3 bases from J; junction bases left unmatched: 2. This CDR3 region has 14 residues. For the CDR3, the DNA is TGCAGCGTTGAAGGACAGGGGGGGACAGATACGCAGTATTTT. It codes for CSVEGQGGTDTQYF.

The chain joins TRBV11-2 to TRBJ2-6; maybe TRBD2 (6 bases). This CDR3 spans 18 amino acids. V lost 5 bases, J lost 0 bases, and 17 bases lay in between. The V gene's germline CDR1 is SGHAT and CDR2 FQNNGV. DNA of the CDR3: TGTGCCAGCAGCCCTCCGGAGGGCGAGGCCTCTGGGGCCAACGTCCTGACTTTC. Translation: CASSPPEGEASGANVLTF.

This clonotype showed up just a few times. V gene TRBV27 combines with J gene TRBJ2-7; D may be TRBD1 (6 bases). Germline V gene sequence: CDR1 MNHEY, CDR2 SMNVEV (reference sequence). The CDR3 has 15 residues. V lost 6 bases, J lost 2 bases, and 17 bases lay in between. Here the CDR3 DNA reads TGTGCCAGCAGACGATCGGGACACCTCACCTACGAGCAGTACTTC. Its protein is CASRRSGHLTYEQYF.

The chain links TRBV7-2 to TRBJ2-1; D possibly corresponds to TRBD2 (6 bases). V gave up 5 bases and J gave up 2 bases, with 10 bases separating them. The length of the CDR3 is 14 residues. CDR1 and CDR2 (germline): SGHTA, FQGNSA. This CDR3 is CASSETRAYNEQFF. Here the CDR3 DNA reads TGTGCCAGCAGCGAGACTAGGGCCTACAATGAGCAGTTCTTC.

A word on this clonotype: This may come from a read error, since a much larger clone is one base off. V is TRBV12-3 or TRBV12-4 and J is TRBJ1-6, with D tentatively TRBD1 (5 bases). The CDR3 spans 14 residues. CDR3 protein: CASSLRRGNSPLYF. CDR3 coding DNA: TGTGCCAGCAGTTTACGAAGGGGAAATTCACCCCTCTACTTT.

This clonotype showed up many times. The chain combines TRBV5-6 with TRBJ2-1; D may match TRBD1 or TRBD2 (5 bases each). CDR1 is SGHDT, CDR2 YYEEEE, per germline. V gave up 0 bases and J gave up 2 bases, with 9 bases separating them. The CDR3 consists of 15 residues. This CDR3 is CASSLVGPTYNEQFF. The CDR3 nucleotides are TGTGCCAGCAGCTTGGTGGGACCAACCTACAATGAGCAGTTCTTC.

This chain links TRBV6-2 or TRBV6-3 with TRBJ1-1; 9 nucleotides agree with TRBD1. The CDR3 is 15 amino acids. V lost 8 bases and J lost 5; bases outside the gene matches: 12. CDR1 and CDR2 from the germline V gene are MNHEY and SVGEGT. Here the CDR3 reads CASRVPYRGRTEAFF. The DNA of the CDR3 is TGTGCCAGCCGAGTACCTTACAGGGGGCGGACTGAAGCTTTCTTT.

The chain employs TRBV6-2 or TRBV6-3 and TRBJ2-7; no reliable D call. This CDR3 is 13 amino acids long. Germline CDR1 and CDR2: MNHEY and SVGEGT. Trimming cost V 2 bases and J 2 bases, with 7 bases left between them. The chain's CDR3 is CASSYVHTYEQYF. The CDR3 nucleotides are TGTGCCAGCAGTTACGTCCACACCTACGAGCAGTACTTC.

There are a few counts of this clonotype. CDR3 sequence reads: CASSQGGVQETQYF. The CDR3 DNA sequence: TGTGCCAGCAGCCAAGGGGGGGTCCAAGAGACCCAGTACTTC. The chain has TRBV4-2 and TRBJ2-5, with D possibly being TRBD2 (6 bases). The CDR3 contains 14 residues. Germline assignment: CDR1 LGHNA and CDR2 YNFKEQ. Deletions cut 1 base from V and 1 base from J, with 7 bases between.

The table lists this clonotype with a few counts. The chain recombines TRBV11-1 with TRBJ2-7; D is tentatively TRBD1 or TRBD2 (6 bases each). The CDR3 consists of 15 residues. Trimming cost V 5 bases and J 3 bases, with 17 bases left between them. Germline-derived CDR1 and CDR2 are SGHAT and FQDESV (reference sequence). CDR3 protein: CASSRGTDGLYEQYF. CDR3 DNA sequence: TGTGCCAGCAGCAGGGGGACTGACGGCCTCTACGAGCAGTACTTC.

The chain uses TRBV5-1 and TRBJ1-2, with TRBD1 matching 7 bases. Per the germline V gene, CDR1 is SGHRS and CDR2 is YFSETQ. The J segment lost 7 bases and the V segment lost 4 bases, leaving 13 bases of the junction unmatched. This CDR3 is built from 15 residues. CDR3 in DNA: TGCGCCAGCAGCCCGACCACGGGACAGCCAGTTGGCTACACCTTC. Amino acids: CASSPTTGQPVGYTF.

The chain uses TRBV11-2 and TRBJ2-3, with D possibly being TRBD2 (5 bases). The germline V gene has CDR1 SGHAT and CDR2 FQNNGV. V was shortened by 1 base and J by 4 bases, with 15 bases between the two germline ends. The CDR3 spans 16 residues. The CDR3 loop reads CASSLAWAGGPDTQYF. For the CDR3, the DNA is TGTGCCAGCAGCTTAGCTTGGGCGGGTGGGCCAGATACGCAGTATTTT.

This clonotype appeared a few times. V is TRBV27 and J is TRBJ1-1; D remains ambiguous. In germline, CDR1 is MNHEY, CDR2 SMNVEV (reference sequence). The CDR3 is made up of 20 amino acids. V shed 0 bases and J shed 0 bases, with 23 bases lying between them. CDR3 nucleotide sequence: TGTGCCAGCAGTTTATCTTGGAGGTTCGAGCCGCAGTATGTGAACACTGAAGCTTTCTTT. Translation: CASSLSWRFEPQYVNTEAFF.

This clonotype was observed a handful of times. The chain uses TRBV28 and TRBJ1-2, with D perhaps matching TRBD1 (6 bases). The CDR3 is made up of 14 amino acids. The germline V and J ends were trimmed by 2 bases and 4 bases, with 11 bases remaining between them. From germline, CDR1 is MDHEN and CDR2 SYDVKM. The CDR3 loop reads CASSLAGAFYGYTF. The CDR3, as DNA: TGTGCCAGCAGTTTAGCGGGGGCCTTCTATGGCTACACCTTC.

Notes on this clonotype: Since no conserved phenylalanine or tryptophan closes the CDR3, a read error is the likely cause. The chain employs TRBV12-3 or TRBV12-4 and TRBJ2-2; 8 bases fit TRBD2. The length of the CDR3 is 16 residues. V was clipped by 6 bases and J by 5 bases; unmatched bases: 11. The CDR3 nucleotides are TGTGCCAGCAGACTGTCAAGCGGGAGAGTGACCGGGGAGCTGTTTTCT. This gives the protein CASRLSSGRVTGELFS.

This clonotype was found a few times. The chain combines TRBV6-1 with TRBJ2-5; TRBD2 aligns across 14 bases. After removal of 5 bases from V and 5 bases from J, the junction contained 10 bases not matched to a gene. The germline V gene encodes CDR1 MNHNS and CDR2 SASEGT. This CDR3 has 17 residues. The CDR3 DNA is TGTGCCAGCAGTCTCCCCGGGACTAGCGGGGGCGGGGAGACCCAGTACTTC. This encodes CASSLPGTSGGGETQYF.

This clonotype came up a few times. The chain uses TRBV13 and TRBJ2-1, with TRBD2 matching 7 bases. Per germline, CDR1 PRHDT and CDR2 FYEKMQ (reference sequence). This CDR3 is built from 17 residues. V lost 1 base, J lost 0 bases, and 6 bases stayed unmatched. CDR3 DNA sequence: TGTGCCAGCAGCTTAGTATCGCGGGAGACCTCCTACAATGAGCAGTTCTTC. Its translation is CASSLVSRETSYNEQFF.

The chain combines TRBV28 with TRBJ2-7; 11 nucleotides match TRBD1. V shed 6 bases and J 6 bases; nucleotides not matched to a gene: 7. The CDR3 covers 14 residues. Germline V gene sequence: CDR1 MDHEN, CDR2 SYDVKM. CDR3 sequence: CASSYTGTGGEQYF. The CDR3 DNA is TGTGCCAGCAGCTACACCGGGACAGGGGGCGAGCAGTACTTC. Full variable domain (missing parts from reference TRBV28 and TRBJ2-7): DVKVTQSSRYLVKRTGEKVFLECVQDMDHENMFWYRQDPGLGLRLIYFSYDVKMKEKGDIPEGYSVSREKKERFSLILESASTNQTSMYLCASSYTGTGGEQYFGPGTRLTVT.

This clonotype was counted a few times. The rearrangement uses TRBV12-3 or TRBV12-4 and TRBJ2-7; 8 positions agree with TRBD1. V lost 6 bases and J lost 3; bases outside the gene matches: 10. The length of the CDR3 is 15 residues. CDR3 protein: CASSPGQGAVYEQYF. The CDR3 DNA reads TGTGCCAGCAGCCCTGGCCAGGGGGCAGTCTACGAGCAGTACTTC.